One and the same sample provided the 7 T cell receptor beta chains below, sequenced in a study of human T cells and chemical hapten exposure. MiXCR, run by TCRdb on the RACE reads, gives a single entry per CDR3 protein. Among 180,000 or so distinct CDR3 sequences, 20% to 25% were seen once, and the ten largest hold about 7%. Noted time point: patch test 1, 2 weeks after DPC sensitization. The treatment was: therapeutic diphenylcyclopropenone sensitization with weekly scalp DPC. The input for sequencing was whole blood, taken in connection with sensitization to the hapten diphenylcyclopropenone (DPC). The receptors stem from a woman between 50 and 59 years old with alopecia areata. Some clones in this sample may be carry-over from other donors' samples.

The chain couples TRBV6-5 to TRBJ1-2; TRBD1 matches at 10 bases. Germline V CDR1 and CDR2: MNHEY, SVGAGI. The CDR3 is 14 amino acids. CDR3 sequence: CAIRDRGTNYGYTF. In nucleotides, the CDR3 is TGTGCTATCCGGGACAGGGGAACTAACTATGGCTACACCTTC.

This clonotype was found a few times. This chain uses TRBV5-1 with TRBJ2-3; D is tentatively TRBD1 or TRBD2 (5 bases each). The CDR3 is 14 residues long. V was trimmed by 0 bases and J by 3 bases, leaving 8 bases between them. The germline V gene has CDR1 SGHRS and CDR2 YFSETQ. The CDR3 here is CASSLEGTTDTQYF. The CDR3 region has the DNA TGCGCCAGCAGCTTGGAGGGGACGACAGATACGCAGTATTTT. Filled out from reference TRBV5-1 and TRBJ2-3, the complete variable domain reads KAGVTQTPRYLIKTRGQQVTLSCSPISGHRSVSWYQQTPGQGLQFLFEYFSETQRNKGNFPGRFSGRQFSNSRSEMNVSTLELGDSALYLCASSLEGTTDTQYFGPGTRLTVL.

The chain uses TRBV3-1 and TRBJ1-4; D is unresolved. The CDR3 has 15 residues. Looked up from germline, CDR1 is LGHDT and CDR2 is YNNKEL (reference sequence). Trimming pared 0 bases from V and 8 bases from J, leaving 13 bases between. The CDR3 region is CASSQEASRTEKLFF. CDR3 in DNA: TGTGCCAGCAGCCAAGAAGCCTCTAGGACGGAAAAACTGTTTTTT.

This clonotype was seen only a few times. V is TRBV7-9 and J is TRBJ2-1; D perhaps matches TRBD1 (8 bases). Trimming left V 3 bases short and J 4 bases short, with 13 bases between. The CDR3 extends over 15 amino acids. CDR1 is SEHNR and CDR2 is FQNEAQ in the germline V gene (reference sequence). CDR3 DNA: TGTGCCAGCAGCTTCACAGGGGGGGTTTACAATGAGCAGTTCTTC. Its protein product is CASSFTGGVYNEQFF.

Here the CDR3 reads CASSEILAGEYNEQFF. The CDR3 DNA reads TGTGCCAGCAGTGAAATCCTAGCGGGGGAGTACAATGAGCAGTTCTTC. The chain is built from TRBV6-1 and TRBJ2-1, with 10 bases fitting TRBD2. Germline V CDR1 and CDR2: MNHNS, SASEGT. V lost 2 bases, J lost 4 bases, and 5 bases stayed unmatched. This CDR3 contains 16 residues.

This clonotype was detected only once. CDR3 loop: CASKSPPPGGANVLTF. For the CDR3, the DNA is TGTGCCAGTAAGAGCCCCCCGCCGGGTGGGGCCAACGTCCTGACTTTC. The chain carries TRBV19 and TRBJ2-6; D ambiguous. CDR1 and CDR2 (germline): LNHDA, SQIVND (reference sequence). V was cut by 7 bases and J by 3 bases, with 16 bases left in between. This CDR3 region has 16 residues.

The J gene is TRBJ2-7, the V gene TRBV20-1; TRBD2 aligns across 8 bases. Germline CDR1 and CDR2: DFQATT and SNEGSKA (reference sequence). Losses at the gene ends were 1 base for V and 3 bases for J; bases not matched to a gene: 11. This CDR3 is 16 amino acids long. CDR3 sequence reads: CSARAPDPGLVYEQYF. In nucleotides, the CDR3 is TGCAGTGCTAGAGCTCCAGATCCGGGACTAGTCTACGAGCAGTACTTC.